The clone carrying this TCR beta chain was counted many times. The antigen is undetermined. The sample is drawn from a study of regulatory T cells in long-lasting Graves disease. Study-level findings and limits: Thyroid tissue went unstudied; only peripheral blood was examined.

Building of the TCR beta libraries involved iRepertoire HTBI primers and Arm-PCR of CDR3 regions. MiXCR was run by TCRdb on the multiplex PCR reads, yielding one entry per CDR3 protein. This sample has about 450,000 distinct CDR3 sequences; roughly 15% occur once, and the top ten carry about a sixth. Stated time point: newly diagnosed GD, antithyroid drugs for less than 3 months. The TCR library was made from RNA extracted from PBMCs. The sample also formed part of further work on T cells in Graves' hyperthyroidism and ophthalmopathy. From that paper: Most thyroid clonotypes that were expanded above 0.001 also turned up in blood. Through a model of 13 V-J features, ophthalmopathy was separated from stable hyperthyroidism.

Sequencing was performed on peripheral blood mononuclear cells (PBMCs), taken at new diagnosis, from a patient treated with antithyroid drugs. This receptor was taken from a woman aged 45-60 years with Graves disease.

This CDR3 is CASSSTSGSGETQYF. The CDR3 coding sequence is TGTGCCAGCAGTTCCACTAGCGGGAGTGGCGAGACCCAGTACTTC. V and J are TRBV12-3 or TRBV12-4 and TRBJ2-5, with 11 bases identical to TRBD2. The CDR3 runs 15 residues. J gave up 5 bases and V 4 bases, and 6 bases lay outside the gene matches.